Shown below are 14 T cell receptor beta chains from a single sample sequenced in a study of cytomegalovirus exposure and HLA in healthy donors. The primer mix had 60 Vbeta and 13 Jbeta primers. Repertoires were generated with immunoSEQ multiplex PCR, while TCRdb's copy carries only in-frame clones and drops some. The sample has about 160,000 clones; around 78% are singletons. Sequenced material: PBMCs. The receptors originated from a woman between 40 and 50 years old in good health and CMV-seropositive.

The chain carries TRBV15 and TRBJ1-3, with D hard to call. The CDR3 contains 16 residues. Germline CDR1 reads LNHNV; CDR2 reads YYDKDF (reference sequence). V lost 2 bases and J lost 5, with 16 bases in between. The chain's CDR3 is CATSRSSGSRRNTIYF. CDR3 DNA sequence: TGTGCCACCAGCAGATCCTCCGGGAGCAGAAGAAACACCATATATTTT.

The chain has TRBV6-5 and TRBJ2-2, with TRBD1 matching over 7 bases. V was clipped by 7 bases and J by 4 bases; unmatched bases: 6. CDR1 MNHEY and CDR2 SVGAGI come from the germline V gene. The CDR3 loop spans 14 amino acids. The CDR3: CASKGQSATGELFF. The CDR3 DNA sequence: TGTGCCAGCAAGGGACAGTCAGCCACCGGGGAGCTGTTTTTT.

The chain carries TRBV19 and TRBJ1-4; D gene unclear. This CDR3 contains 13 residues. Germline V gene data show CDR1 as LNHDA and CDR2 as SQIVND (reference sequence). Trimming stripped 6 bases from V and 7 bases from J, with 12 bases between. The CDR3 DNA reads TGTGCCAGTAGCCCGCTTCGGGGTGAAAAACTGTTTTTT. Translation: CASSPLRGEKLFF.

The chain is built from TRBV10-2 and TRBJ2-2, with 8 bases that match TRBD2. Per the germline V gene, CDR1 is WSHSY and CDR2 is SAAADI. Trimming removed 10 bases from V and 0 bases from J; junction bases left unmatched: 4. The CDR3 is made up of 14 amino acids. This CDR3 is CATQLAANTGELFF. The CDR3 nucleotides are TGCGCCACACAACTAGCGGCGAACACCGGGGAGCTGTTTTTT.

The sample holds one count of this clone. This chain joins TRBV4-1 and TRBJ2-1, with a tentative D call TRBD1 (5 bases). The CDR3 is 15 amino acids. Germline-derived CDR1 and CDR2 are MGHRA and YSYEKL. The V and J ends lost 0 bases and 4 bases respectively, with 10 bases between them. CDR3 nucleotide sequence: TGCGCCAGCAGCCAAGATCCGACAGATTACAATGAGCAGTTCTTC. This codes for CASSQDPTDYNEQFF.

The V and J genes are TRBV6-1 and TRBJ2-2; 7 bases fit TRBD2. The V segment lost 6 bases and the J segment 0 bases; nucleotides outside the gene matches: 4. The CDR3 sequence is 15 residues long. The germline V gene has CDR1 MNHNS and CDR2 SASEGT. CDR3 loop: CASRGLLANTGELFF. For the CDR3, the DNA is TGTGCCAGCAGGGGACTACTCGCGAACACCGGGGAGCTGTTTTTT.

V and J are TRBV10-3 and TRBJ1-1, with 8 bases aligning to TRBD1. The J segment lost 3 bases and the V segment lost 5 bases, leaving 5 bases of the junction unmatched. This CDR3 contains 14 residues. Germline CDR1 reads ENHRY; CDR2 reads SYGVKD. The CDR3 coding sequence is TGTGCCATCAGTTCATCGGGACAGGACACTGAAGCTTTCTTT. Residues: CAISSSGQDTEAFF.

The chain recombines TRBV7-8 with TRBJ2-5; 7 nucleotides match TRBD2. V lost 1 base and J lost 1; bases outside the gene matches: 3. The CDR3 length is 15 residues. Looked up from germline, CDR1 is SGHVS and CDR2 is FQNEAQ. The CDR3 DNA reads TGTGCCAGCAGCTTAGTTCGACTAGCCCAAGAGACCCAGTACTTC. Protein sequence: CASSLVRLAQETQYF. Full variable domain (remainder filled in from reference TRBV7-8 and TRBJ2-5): GAGVSQSPRYKVAKRGQDVALRCDPISGHVSLFWYQQALGQGPEFLTYFQNEAQLDKSGLPSDRFFAERPEGSVSTLKIQRTQQEDSAVYLCASSLVRLAQETQYFGPGTRLLVL.

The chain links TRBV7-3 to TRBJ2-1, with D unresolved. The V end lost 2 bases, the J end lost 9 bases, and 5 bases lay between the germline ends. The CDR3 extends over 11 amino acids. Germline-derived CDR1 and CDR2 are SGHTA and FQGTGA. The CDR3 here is CASSLSGEQFF. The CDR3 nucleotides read TGTGCCAGCAGCTTATCCGGTGAGCAGTTCTTC.

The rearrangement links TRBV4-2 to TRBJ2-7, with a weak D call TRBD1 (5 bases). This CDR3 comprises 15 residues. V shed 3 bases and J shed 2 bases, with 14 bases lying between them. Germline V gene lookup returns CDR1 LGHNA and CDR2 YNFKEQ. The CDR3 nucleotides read TGTGCCAGCAGCCAGGATGGACATTTAACCTACGAGCAGTACTTC. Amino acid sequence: CASSQDGHLTYEQYF.

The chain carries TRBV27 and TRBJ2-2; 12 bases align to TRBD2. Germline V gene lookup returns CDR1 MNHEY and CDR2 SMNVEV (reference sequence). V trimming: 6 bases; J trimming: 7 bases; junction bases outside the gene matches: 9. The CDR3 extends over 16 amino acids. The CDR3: CASRLLAGGPGGELFF. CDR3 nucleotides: TGTGCCAGCAGACTCCTAGCGGGGGGGCCGGGCGGGGAGCTGTTTTTT.

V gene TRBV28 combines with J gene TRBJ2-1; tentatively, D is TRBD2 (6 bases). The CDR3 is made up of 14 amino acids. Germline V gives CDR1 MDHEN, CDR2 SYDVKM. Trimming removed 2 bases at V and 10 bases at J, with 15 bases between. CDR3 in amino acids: CASSLIILGLEQFF. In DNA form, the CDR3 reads TGTGCCAGCAGTTTAATAATCTTGGGACTCGAGCAGTTCTTC. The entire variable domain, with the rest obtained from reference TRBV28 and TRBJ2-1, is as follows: DVKVTQSSRYLVKRTGEKVFLECVQDMDHENMFWYRQDPGLGLRLIYFSYDVKMKEKGDIPEGYSVSREKKERFSLILESASTNQTSMYLCASSLIILGLEQFFGPGTRLTVL.

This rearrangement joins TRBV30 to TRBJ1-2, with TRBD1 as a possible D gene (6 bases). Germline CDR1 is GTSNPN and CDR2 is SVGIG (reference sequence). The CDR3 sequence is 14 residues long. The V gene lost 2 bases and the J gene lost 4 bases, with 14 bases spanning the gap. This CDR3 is CAWSTGSEGYGYTF. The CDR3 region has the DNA TGTGCCTGGAGTACAGGGAGTGAGGGCTATGGCTACACCTTC.

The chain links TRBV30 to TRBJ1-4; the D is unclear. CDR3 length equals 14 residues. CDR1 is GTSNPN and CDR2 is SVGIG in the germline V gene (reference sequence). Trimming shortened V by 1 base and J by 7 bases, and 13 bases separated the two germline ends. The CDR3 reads CAWSGGPGVEKLFF. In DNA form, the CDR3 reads TGTGCCTGGAGTGGAGGCCCCGGGGTTGAAAAACTGTTTTTT.